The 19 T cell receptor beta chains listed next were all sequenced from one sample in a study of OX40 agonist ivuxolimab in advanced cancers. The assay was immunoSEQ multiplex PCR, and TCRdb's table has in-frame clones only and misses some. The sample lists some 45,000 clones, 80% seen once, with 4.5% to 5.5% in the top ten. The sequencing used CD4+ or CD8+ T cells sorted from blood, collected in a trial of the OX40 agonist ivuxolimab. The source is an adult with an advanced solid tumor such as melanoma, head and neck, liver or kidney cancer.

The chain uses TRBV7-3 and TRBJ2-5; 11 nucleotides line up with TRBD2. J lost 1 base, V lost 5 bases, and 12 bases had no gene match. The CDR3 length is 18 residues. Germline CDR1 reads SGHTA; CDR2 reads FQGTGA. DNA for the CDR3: TGTGCCAGCAGCCCTATAGGGACTAGCGGAAACCTCCAAGAGACCCAGTACTTC. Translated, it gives CASSPIGTSGNLQETQYF. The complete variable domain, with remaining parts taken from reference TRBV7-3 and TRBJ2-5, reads GAGVSQTPSNKVTEKGKYVELRCDPISGHTALYWYRQSLGQGPEFLIYFQGTGAADDSGLPNDRFFAVRPEGSVSTLKIQRTERGDSAVYLCASSPIGTSGNLQETQYFGPGTRLLVL.

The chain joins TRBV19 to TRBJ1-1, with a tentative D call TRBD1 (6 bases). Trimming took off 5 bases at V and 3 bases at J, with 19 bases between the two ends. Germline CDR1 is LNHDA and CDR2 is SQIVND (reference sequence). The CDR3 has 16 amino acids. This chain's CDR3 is CASSAPHRVQDTEAFF. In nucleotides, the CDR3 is TGTGCCAGTAGTGCCCCCCACAGGGTACAGGACACTGAAGCTTTCTTT.

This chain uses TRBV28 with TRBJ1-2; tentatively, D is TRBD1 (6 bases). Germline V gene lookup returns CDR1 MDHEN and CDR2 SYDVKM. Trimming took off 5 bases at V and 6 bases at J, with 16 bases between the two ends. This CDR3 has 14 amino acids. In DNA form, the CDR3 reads TGTGCCAGCAGTATCTTAGACAGGCCCCATGGCTACACCTTC. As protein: CASSILDRPHGYTF.

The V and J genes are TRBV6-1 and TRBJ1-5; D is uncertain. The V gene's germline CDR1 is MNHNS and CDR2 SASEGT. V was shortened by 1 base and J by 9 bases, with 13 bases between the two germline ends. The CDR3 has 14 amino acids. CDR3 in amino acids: CASSEVAVPGPQHF. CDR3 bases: TGTGCCAGCAGTGAAGTAGCAGTCCCAGGGCCCCAGCATTTT.

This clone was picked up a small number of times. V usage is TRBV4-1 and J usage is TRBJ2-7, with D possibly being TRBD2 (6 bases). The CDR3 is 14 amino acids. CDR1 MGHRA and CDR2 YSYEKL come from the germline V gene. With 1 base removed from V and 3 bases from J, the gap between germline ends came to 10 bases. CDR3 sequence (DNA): TGCGCCAGCAGCCAAGTAGCGGATGACTACGAGCAGTACTTC. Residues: CASSQVADDYEQYF.

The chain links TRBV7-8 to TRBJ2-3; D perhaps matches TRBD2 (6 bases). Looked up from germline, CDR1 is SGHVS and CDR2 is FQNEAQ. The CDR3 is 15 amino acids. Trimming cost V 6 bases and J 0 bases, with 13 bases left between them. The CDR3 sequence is CASRKGLTSTDTQYF. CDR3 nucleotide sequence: TGTGCCAGCAGAAAGGGACTGACTAGCACAGATACGCAGTATTTT.

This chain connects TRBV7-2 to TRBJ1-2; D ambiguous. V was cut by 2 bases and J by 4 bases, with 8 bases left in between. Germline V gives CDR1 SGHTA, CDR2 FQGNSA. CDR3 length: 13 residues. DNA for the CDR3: TGTGCCAGCAGCTTACTCTCAGCCTATGGCTACACCTTC. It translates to CASSLLSAYGYTF.

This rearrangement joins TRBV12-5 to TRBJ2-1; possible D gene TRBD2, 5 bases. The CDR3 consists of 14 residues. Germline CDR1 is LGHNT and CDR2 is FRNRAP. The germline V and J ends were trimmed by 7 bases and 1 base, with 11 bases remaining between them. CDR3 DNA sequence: TGTGCTAGTGCCTCGGGGTCTTCCTACAATGAGCAGTTCTTC. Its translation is CASASGSSYNEQFF.

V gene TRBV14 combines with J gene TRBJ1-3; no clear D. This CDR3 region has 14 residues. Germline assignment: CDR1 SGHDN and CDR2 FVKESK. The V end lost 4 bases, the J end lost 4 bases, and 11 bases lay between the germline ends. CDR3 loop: CASSPTLGGNTIYF. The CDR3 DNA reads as TGTGCCAGCAGCCCCACTTTGGGAGGAAACACCATATATTTT.

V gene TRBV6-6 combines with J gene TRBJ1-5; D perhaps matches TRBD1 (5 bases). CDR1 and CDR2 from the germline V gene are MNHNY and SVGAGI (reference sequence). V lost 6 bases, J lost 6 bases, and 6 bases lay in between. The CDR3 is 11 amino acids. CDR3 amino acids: CASRGVQPQHF. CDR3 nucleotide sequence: TGTGCCAGCAGGGGGGTTCAGCCCCAGCATTTT.

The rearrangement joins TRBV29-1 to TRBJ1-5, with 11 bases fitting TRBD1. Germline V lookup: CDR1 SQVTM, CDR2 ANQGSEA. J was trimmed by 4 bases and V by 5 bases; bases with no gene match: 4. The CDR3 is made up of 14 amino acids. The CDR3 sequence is CSVRTGGLNQPQHF. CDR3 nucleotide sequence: TGCAGCGTTCGGACAGGGGGCTTAAATCAGCCCCAGCATTTT. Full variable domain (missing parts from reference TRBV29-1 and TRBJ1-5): SAVISQKPSRDICQRGTSLTIQCQVDSQVTMMFWYRQQPGQSLTLIATANQGSEATYESGFVIDKFPISRPNLTFSTLTVSNMSPEDSSIYLCSVRTGGLNQPQHFGDGTRLSIL.

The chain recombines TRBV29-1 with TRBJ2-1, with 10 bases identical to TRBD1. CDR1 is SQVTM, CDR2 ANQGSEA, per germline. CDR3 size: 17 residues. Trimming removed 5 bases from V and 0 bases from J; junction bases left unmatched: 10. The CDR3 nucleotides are TGCAGCGTTCGAGGGGGACAGGGGATGAGCTCCTACAATGAGCAGTTCTTC. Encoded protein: CSVRGGQGMSSYNEQFF.

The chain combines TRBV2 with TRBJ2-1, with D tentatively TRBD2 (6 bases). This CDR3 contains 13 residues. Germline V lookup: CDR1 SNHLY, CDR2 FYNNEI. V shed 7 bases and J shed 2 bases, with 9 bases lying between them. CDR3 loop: CASKGGTYNEQFF. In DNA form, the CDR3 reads TGTGCCAGCAAGGGCGGGACCTACAATGAGCAGTTCTTC.

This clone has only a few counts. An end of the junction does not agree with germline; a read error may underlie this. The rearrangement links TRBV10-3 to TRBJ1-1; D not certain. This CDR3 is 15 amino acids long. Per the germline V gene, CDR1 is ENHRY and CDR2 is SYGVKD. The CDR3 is CAIRESGFMNTEAFF. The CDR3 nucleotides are TGTGCCATCAGAGAGTCGGGATTTATGAACACTGAAGCTTTCTTT.

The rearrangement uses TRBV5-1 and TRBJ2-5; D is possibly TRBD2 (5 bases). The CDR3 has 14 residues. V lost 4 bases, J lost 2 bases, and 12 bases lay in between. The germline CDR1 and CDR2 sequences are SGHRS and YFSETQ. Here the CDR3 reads CASSPRRRQETQYF. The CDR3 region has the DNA TGCGCCAGCAGCCCCAGGAGGAGGCAAGAGACCCAGTACTTC.

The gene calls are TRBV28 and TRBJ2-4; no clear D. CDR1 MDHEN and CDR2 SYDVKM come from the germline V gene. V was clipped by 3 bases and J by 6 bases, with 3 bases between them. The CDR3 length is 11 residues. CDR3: CASSLVNIQYF. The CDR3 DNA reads TGTGCCAGCAGTTTGGTAAACATTCAGTACTTC.

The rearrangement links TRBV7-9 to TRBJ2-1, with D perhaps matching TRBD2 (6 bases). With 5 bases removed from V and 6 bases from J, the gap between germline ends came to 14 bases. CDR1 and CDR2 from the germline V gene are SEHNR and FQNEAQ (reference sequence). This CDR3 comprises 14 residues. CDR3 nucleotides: TGTGCCAGCAGCCGGGGAAATAGCGGCAATGAGCAGTTCTTC. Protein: CASSRGNSGNEQFF.

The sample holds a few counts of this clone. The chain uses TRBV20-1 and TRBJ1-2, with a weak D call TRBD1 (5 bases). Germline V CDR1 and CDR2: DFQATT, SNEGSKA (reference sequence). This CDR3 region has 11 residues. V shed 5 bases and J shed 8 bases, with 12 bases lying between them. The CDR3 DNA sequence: TGCAGTGCTGTTCGAGGGGAAGGCTACACCTTC. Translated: CSAVRGEGYTF.

CDR3 sequence (DNA): TGTGCCTGGAGTGGAGCTCCCGGGGCCCGGGAAAAACTGTTTTTT. Protein: CAWSGAPGAREKLFF. The rearrangement links TRBV30 to TRBJ1-4; TRBD1 might be the D (5 bases). Per germline, CDR1 GTSNPN and CDR2 SVGIG (reference sequence). The length of the CDR3 is 15 residues. With 1 base removed from V and 8 bases from J, the gap between germline ends came to 17 bases.